The T cell receptor (beta chain) described here comes from a study of beta chain features in type 1 diabetes. Study at large: All of the samples together had approximately 100,000,000 sorted cells examined.

This clone was counted only a few times. The target antigen is unknown. Other DNA sequences in this sample translate to the same CDR3. The sequenced template was cDNA made from the entire isolated RNA. The protocol was immunoSEQ multiplex PCR, while the TCRdb copy is restricted to in-frame clones and leaves out a portion. Of around 280,000 clones detected, 8% appear once; the ten largest clones hold 1%. Study outcomes and limitations: Among patients, naive, central memory and Treg TCRB repertoires appeared more similar than among healthy donors.

The CDR3 totals 14 residues. V was pared by 0 bases and J by 0 bases, with 4 bases between. CDR1 and CDR2 (germline): SGHRS, YFSETQ. Sequencing was performed on central memory CD4+ T cells from blood. The chain carries TRBV5-1 and TRBJ2-1; D ambiguous. The sequence was obtained from a woman aged 18-29 years in good health. The CDR3 is CASSLGNSYNEQFF. Here the CDR3 DNA reads TGCGCCAGCAGCTTGGGCAACTCCTACAATGAGCAGTTCTTC.